The sequence of this T cell receptor (beta chain) was determined in a study of shared clonotypes between healthy human individuals (TCRdb year 2020). As for the study more broadly: The cohort comprised two women and a few men aged 18 to 49 years. For each donor, three plates each were used for CD4 naive and CD4 memory, two plates were used for CD8 naive, and one plate was used for CD8 memory. Blood TCR repertoires of roughly 5 healthy adults were deeply sequenced to estimate repertoire size and the extent of clonotype sharing between individuals. Different laboratories and diverse techniques were used to prepare libraries and sequence TCR repertoires, to increase sequencing depth and limit assay-specific biases. Each donor's leukapheresis produced roughly between roughly 0.85 and 10 billion PBMCs. General conclusions and limits of the study: Compared with non-shared clonotypes, clonotypes shared by all four sorted-subset donors had higher generation probabilities. Sharing across several donors was observed for about 5% of naive CD4, 3.5% of naive CD8, 2% to 2.5% of memory CD4, and around 0.44% of memory CD8 clonotypes. The small number of donors limited the genetic and exposure-history diversity represented. Sampling was restricted to blood, and TCR repertoires in tissue are likely to differ from TCR repertoires in blood. Based on pairwise subsampling, the degree of clonotype sharing among donors was expected to be affected by sequencing depth. Naive subsets generally had larger estimated clonotype richness than memory subsets did. Rarefaction of sorted-subset datasets indicated incomplete sequencing despite the large sequencing depth.

This clone showed up just a few times. Its antigen is currently not known. Base qualities were left out, and no much larger clone turns up one base away. CD8 naive samples were CD45RO-negative cells positively selected for CCR7, giving a CD45RA+CCR7+ population that excluded TemRA cells. The donors were healthy, HIV-negative adults with no recently reported acute infections or vaccinations. Every donor was a Caucasian adult residing in Nashville, Tennessee, USA. Blood was obtained by leukapheresis, after which PBMCs were separated by Ficoll-Histopaque density gradient centrifugation and cryopreserved in liquid nitrogen vapor phase. Purity and quantity of every magnetically sorted T cell population were checked by analytical flow cytometry. From each sorted fraction, genomic DNA was isolated and quantified by UV absorbance on a Nanodrop 2000c. Using the deep immunoSEQ assay, TCR CDR3 regions were amplified from genomic DNA by multiplex PCR. Extracted genomic DNA from each cell subset was spread evenly across all wells of several immunoSEQ 96-well plates, with each plate serving as a replicate. For sorted subsets, 150 to 250 ng of genomic DNA, equivalent to 25,000 to 35,000 T cell genomes, went into each replicate PCR. The purified libraries were quantified using a Qubit 3.0 fluorometer, sized with a Bioanalyzer 2100, and then quantified again using the KAPA Library Quantification kit. Each immunoSEQ 96-well plate was sequenced on its own single-read 150-cycle Illumina NextSeq 550 flow cell. In the authors' own workflow: Because only junctional sequences without quality scores were contained in the immunoSEQ output, filtering matching that applied to full-length reads could not be performed. Sequences were annotated with PyIR, a Python wrapper for IgBLAST v1.9, using IMGT germline references to assign V/J genes and CDR3. Reads with weak V/J assignments (E-value above 1e-6), missing CDR3, stop codons, out-of-frame junctions, or ambiguous translated residues were removed. V3J clonotypes were defined as sequences sharing an identical inferred V gene, J gene, and CDR3 amino acid sequence. Percentage overlap between repertoires was computed as shared unique clonotypes divided by the size of the smaller repertoire. RTK rarefaction, the Chao1 estimator, and Recon v2.1 estimates of unobserved clonotypes were used to assess repertoire richness. OLGA was used to compute generation probabilities for all TCRbeta clonotypes that the gDNA method yielded from a handful of donors. As stored in TCRdb, this immuneACCESS dataset retains in-frame rearrangements with V and J assigned. A fraction of the clones does not appear; measured against another copy, unresolved V genes explain less than half of the discrepancy, and the remainder lacks a known reason. V and J calls and clone size are as listed in that table; D and trimming were resolved from the DNA. The sample data list approximately 740,000 clones, and almost 95% of these were observed just once. The top ten clones comprise 20% to 30% of the sample.

At the junction V is shortened by 6 bases and J by 0 bases, with 12 bases in between. The CDR3 runs 15 amino acids, cysteine and phenylalanine included. CDR3 DNA only is kept here, 45 bases in frame from base 1. The germline V gene (reference sequence) sets CDR1 to LNHDA and CDR2 to SQIVND. This receptor chain uses TRBV19 and TRBJ1-5; the D gene lacks a confident call. This clonotype originated in a man aged 25 to 45 in good health. The specimen sequenced was naive CD8+ T cells sorted from blood. What the cell subset or site label conveys for this sample: CD45RA+CCR7+. This receptor has the CDR3 CASSIQDYSNQPQHF. The DNA sequence is TGTGCCAGTAGCATACAAGATTATAGCAATCAGCCCCAGCATTTT.